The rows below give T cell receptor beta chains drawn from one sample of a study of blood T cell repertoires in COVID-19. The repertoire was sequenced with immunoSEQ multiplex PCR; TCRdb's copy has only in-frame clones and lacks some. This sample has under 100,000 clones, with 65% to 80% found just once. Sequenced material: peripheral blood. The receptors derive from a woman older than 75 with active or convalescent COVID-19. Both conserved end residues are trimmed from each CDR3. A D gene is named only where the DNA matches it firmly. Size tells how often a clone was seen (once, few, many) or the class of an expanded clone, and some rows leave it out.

AARPRNYGYT	many	-	TRBJ1-2	TRBV24-1
ASPSGGSYPTSSYNEQF	-	TRBD2	TRBJ2-1	TRBV6-4
ASSPGTGGPYGYT	-	TRBD1	TRBJ1-2	TRBV28
ASSLEAGNWETQY	-	TRBD2	TRBJ2-5	TRBV5-1
ASSPLPWTGQQLNSPLH	-	TRBD1	TRBJ1-6	TRBV18
ASSSETTFPSGNTIY	once	-	TRBJ1-3	TRBV11-2
ASSYSGSGAGGELF	-	TRBD2	TRBJ2-2	TRBV6-5
ASSIRGGDNTEAF	once	-	TRBJ1-1	TRBV7-2
ASSRQGADNEQF	-	TRBD1	TRBJ2-1	TRBV18
ASSQGLAGYYEQY	once	TRBD2	TRBJ2-7	TRBV6-5
ASSLDQLNTIY	-	-	TRBJ1-3	TRBV11-2
ASRSTNTGELF	once	-	TRBJ2-2	TRBV19
ASRADSWAYYGYT	-	-	TRBJ1-2	TRBV6-5
ASTRPSRETQY	few	-	TRBJ2-5	TRBV28
ASSVDRQHPVYGYT	-	TRBD1	TRBJ1-2	TRBV3-1/TRBV3-2
ASSLRQGDYEQY	-	TRBD1	TRBJ2-7	TRBV5-1
ASGQVDAYEQY	many	TRBD1	TRBJ2-7	TRBV5-6
ARSLKGTGGEDGNQPQH	-	-	TRBJ1-5	TRBV7-5
ASSVVASGGYEQF	few	TRBD2	TRBJ2-1	TRBV9
ASSYEFRGADTQY	-	-	TRBJ2-3	TRBV6-5
ASSPRVSYEQF	many	-	TRBJ2-1	TRBV2
ASSLVTGSLTEAF	-	TRBD1	TRBJ1-1	TRBV5-1
AWNRGLGQPQH	-	TRBD1	TRBJ1-5	TRBV30
ASSYSAASGAADTQY	-	TRBD2	TRBJ2-3	TRBV6-2/TRBV6-3
AISGAPRQFFNYGYT	-	-	TRBJ1-2	TRBV10-3
ASGGIGGGQPQH	-	TRBD1	TRBJ1-5	TRBV6-5
ASSLTDGAARGY	-	-	TRBJ2-4	TRBV11-2
ASSFGLRGGDETQY	many	TRBD2	TRBJ2-5	TRBV11-3
ASSLGASGGTPYEQY	-	TRBD2	TRBJ2-7	TRBV5-1
ASSLGQGYGYT	-	TRBD1	TRBJ1-2	TRBV11-1
ASSQVRQGFLSYEQY	-	TRBD1	TRBJ2-7	TRBV4-1
AISGGASDYEQY	once	-	TRBJ2-7	TRBV10-3
ASSRTGGDQETQY	-	TRBD1	TRBJ2-5	TRBV7-9
ASSLSQGGEAF	once	-	TRBJ1-1	TRBV7-3
SVDSGETQY	-	-	TRBJ2-5	TRBV29-1
ASSSGLYNEQF	-	-	TRBJ2-1	TRBV5-6
ASSDPGTGGPKAFDEQY	-	TRBD1	TRBJ2-7	TRBV14
ASSPEREIAEAF	-	-	TRBJ1-1	TRBV27
ASSELSGTGNEKLF	-	TRBD1	TRBJ1-4	TRBV6-1
ASSFGDMSYEQY	-	-	TRBJ2-7	TRBV13
ATSDLTTSYGYT	-	-	TRBJ1-2	TRBV24-1
ASSPRLAGVPNIQY	-	TRBD2	TRBJ2-4	TRBV9
ASSRDTGQGSDTQY	once	TRBD1	TRBJ2-3	TRBV19
ATSDGDTSEAF	once	-	TRBJ1-1	TRBV24-1
ASYRDRANTGELF	once	TRBD1	TRBJ2-2	TRBV18
AWSTDRVIGYT	-	TRBD1	TRBJ1-2	TRBV30
ASSWGRTEAF	many	-	TRBJ1-1	TRBV5-5
ASSERRLNEQF	few	-	TRBJ2-1	TRBV6-1
ASSSTGVSGNTIY	-	TRBD1	TRBJ1-3	TRBV28